A single sample is the source of the 30 T cell receptor beta chains below, sequenced in a study of early T cells in non-severe SARS-CoV-2 infection. MiXCR, run by TCRdb on the 5' RACE reads, gives a single entry per CDR3 protein. This table has more than 55,000 distinct CDR3 sequences, more than 8.5% appearing once. Material: whole blood. These receptors all stem from an adult who was a healthcare worker with PCR-confirmed SARS-CoV-2 infection or an uninfected control (not recorded which).

The chain uses TRBV7-3 and TRBJ2-7; 10 bases line up with TRBD2. CDR1 and CDR2 from the germline V gene are SGHTA and FQGTGA. The CDR3 runs 15 residues. V was clipped by 5 bases and J by 6 bases; unmatched bases: 10. The CDR3 nucleotides are TGTGCCAGCAGCCCTAGCGGGAGCTACCTAAGCGAGCAGTACTTC. Its translation: CASSPSGSYLSEQYF.

This clonotype was observed a handful of times. The rearrangement uses TRBV4-1 and TRBJ1-1; TRBD1 matches at 11 bases. Germline V lookup: CDR1 MGHRA, CDR2 YSYEKL. Trimming removed 3 bases from V and 6 bases from J; junction bases left unmatched: 6. The CDR3 runs to 15 residues. The CDR3 sequence is CASSQKDRGRPEAFF. CDR3 DNA: TGCGCCAGCAGCCAGAAGGACAGGGGGCGGCCTGAAGCTTTCTTT.

The V and J genes are TRBV7-9 and TRBJ1-2, with TRBD1 identical over 9 bases. CDR3 length equals 16 residues. J was trimmed by 1 base and V by 2 bases; bases with no gene match: 5. Per germline, CDR1 SEHNR and CDR2 FQNEAQ (reference sequence). DNA for the CDR3: TGTGCCAGCAGCTTAATGCGGACAGGGGATAACTATGGCTACACCTTC. Translated, it gives CASSLMRTGDNYGYTF.

There are many counts of this clonotype. V and J are TRBV4-3 and TRBJ2-1, with 14 positions matching TRBD2. The CDR3 consists of 15 residues. Germline CDR1 reads LGHNA; CDR2 reads YSLEER. V shed 5 bases, J shed 6 bases, and the junction held 3 bases outside the gene matches. The CDR3 loop is CASSYGTSGSNEQFF. The CDR3 bases are TGCGCCAGCAGCTACGGGACTAGCGGGAGCAATGAGCAGTTCTTC.

This clonotype was seen a few times. The chain employs TRBV6-2 or TRBV6-3 and TRBJ1-1; D gene ambiguous. The CDR3 loop spans 13 amino acids. Trimming pared 5 bases from V and 8 bases from J, leaving 15 bases between. CDR1 MNHEY and CDR2 SVGEGT come from the germline V gene. The CDR3 DNA follows: TGTGCCAGCAGTGGACTGGTGGGCCAGGAAGCTTTCTTT. Its translation: CASSGLVGQEAFF.

This clonotype was recorded a few times. The chain links TRBV6-2 or TRBV6-3 to TRBJ2-7, with TRBD1 identical over 7 bases. This CDR3 contains 13 residues. Germline-derived CDR1 and CDR2 are MNHEY and SVGEGT. The J segment lost 5 bases and the V segment lost 7 bases, leaving 8 bases of the junction unmatched. CDR3 protein: CASTRTGANEQYF. CDR3 DNA sequence: TGTGCCAGCACGAGAACAGGGGCCAACGAGCAGTACTTC.

The rearrangement uses TRBV29-1 and TRBJ2-1, with 9 nucleotides matching TRBD1. The CDR3 extends over 15 amino acids. J lost 5 bases, V lost 3 bases, and 8 bases had no gene match. Germline V CDR1 and CDR2: SQVTM, ANQGSEA. CDR3 residues: CSVDNPGQGNNEQFF. CDR3 in DNA: TGCAGCGTTGATAATCCGGGACAGGGTAACAATGAGCAGTTCTTC.

This rearrangement joins TRBV14 to TRBJ2-2; D is uncertain. CDR1 is SGHDN and CDR2 is FVKESK in the germline V gene. CDR3 length equals 14 residues. V lost 0 bases to trimming and J lost 4 bases, with 6 bases between them. CDR3 protein: CASSQDIGTGELFF. In nucleotides, the CDR3 is TGTGCCAGCAGCCAAGATATAGGCACCGGGGAGCTGTTTTTT.

J is TRBJ2-7 and V is TRBV5-4, with TRBD1 as a possible D gene (6 bases). Trimming took 4 bases from V and 4 from J, leaving 15 bases between them. Germline lookup yields CDR1 SGHNT and CDR2 YYREEE (reference sequence). This CDR3 spans 14 amino acids. DNA of the CDR3: TGTGCCAGCAGCCCGACAGGAATTCGTTACGAGCAGTACTTC. Encoded protein: CASSPTGIRYEQYF.

This clonotype has just a few counts. V and J are TRBV20-1 and TRBJ2-6; TRBD1 aligns across 7 bases. Looked up from germline, CDR1 is DFQATT and CDR2 is SNEGSKA (reference sequence). The V gene end was trimmed by 3 bases and the J gene end by 0 bases; junction bases not matched to a gene: 8. CDR3 length equals 17 residues. CDR3: CSASGSDRFSGANVLTF. CDR3 DNA: TGCAGTGCTAGTGGTTCGGACAGGTTCTCTGGGGCCAACGTCCTGACTTTC.

This clonotype was recorded many times. The chain joins TRBV11-2 to TRBJ2-4; 11 bases fit TRBD2. The V and J ends lost 3 bases and 1 base, in that order; junction bases with no gene match: 2. The CDR3 runs to 16 residues. The V gene's germline CDR1 is SGHAT and CDR2 FQNNGV. CDR3 sequence reads: CASSLASGRAKNIQYF. CDR3 nucleotides: TGTGCCAGCAGCTTGGCTAGCGGGAGGGCCAAAAACATTCAGTACTTC.

This clonotype has just a few counts. The chain links TRBV19 to TRBJ2-1; the D gene is possibly TRBD2 (6 bases). From germline, CDR1 is LNHDA and CDR2 SQIVND (reference sequence). This CDR3 contains 15 residues. Trimming took 0 bases from V and 6 from J, leaving 12 bases between them. CDR3 amino acids: CASSIEGLQGNEQFF. In DNA, the CDR3 is TGTGCCAGTAGTATAGAGGGACTTCAGGGCAATGAGCAGTTCTTC.

Ten or more counts support this clonotype. This chain joins TRBV5-1 and TRBJ2-1, with TRBD1 matching over 8 bases. There are 15 residues in the CDR3. V lost 3 bases, J lost 3 bases, and 5 bases stayed unmatched. From germline, CDR1 is SGHRS and CDR2 YFSETQ. In nucleotides, the CDR3 is TGCGCCAGCAGCTCACAGGGGGGCGTCTACAATGAGCAGTTCTTC. Amino acid sequence: CASSSQGGVYNEQFF.

This clonotype was recorded at least ten times. J is TRBJ1-5 and V is TRBV19; D not resolved. V lost 3 bases to trimming and J lost 7 bases, with 13 bases between them. The CDR3 is 14 amino acids. Germline V CDR1 and CDR2: LNHDA, SQIVND (reference sequence). In DNA, the CDR3 is TGTGCCAGTAGTATCGGGTCAGGCAGCCAGCCCCAGCATTTT. It yields the protein CASSIGSGSQPQHF.

This clonotype was counted only a few times. The chain joins TRBV7-2 to TRBJ2-3; D is perhaps TRBD1 (6 bases). CDR3 size: 13 residues. The germline V gene encodes CDR1 SGHTA and CDR2 FQGNSA. The V and J ends lost 5 bases and 4 bases respectively, with 10 bases between them. In nucleotides, the CDR3 is TGTGCCAGCAGCCGCCCAGGGGCAGATACGCAGTATTTT. It is translated as CASSRPGADTQYF.

This clonotype was counted a few times. V usage is TRBV29-1 and J usage is TRBJ2-1; the D is unclear. The CDR3 is 14 amino acids. CDR1 and CDR2 from the germline V gene are SQVTM and ANQGSEA. Trimming left V 0 bases short and J 0 bases short, with 6 bases between. This CDR3 reads CSVEDLGSYNEQFF. CDR3 DNA sequence: TGCAGCGTTGAAGATCTTGGCTCCTACAATGAGCAGTTCTTC.

This clonotype was counted a few times. The chain carries TRBV6-2 or TRBV6-3 and TRBJ2-6; D is perhaps TRBD1 or TRBD2 (5 bases each). V lost 2 bases, J lost 2 bases, and 13 bases lay in between. The CDR3 runs 17 residues. CDR1 and CDR2 from the germline V gene are MNHEY and SVGEGT. CDR3 sequence reads: CASSYAGRGAGANVLTF. CDR3 bases: TGTGCCAGCAGTTACGCCGGTAGGGGAGCTGGGGCCAACGTCCTGACTTTC.

This clonotype has at least ten counts. CDR3 in DNA: TGTGCCAGCAGCCTTACAGGGGGCAATGAGCAGTTCTTC. Its protein is CASSLTGGNEQFF. The rearrangement links TRBV14 to TRBJ2-1; TRBD1 matches 8 bases. CDR1 and CDR2 from the germline V gene are SGHDN and FVKESK. The CDR3 runs 13 residues. V was pared by 4 bases and J by 6 bases, with 2 bases of the junction left unmatched.

This clonotype came up many times. The rearrangement links TRBV12-3 or TRBV12-4 to TRBJ1-2; 8 bases are a match to TRBD1. V shed 3 bases, J shed 4 bases, and the junction held 4 bases outside the gene matches. The CDR3 is 14 residues long. CDR3: CASSLGTGPYGYTF. DNA for the CDR3: TGTGCCAGCAGTTTGGGGACAGGACCCTATGGCTACACCTTC.

This rearrangement joins TRBV11-3 to TRBJ2-1; 11 nucleotides line up with TRBD2. CDR1 is SGHNT and CDR2 is YENEEA in the germline V gene. Trimming took 5 bases from V and 10 from J; bases not matched to a gene: 10. This CDR3 has 15 residues. CDR3 protein: CASSPTSIAGGEQFF. CDR3 nucleotides: TGTGCCAGCAGCCCAACATCAATAGCGGGAGGGGAGCAGTTCTTC.

V usage is TRBV7-2 and J usage is TRBJ2-7; 12 bases map to TRBD2. Germline-derived CDR1 and CDR2 are SGHTA and FQGNSA. The CDR3 contains 16 residues. The trim removed 5 bases at V and 2 bases at J, leaving 7 bases unmatched. The DNA for the CDR3 is TGTGCCAGCAGCCCATACGGACTAGCGGGAACCTACGAGCAGTACTTC. The encoded protein is CASSPYGLAGTYEQYF.

The chain carries TRBV28 and TRBJ2-1, with D possibly matching TRBD2 (6 bases). V was pared by 6 bases and J by 9 bases, with 15 bases between. This CDR3 region has 13 residues. Germline-derived CDR1 and CDR2 are MDHEN and SYDVKM. The CDR3, as DNA: TGTGCCAGCAGCACCGGACTATTTAGTGAGCAGTTCTTC. This codes for CASSTGLFSEQFF.

The rearrangement joins TRBV7-2 to TRBJ1-5; 10 bases are shared with TRBD1. The CDR3 runs 15 residues. The V gene end was trimmed by 1 base and the J gene end by 4 bases; junction bases not matched to a gene: 1. CDR1 is SGHTA, CDR2 FQGNSA, per germline. As DNA, the CDR3 is TGTGCCAGCAGCTTAGGGACAGGGGGTAATCAGCCCCAGCATTTT. Protein product: CASSLGTGGNQPQHF. Full variable domain (rest looked up from reference TRBV7-2 and TRBJ1-5): GAGVSQSPSNKVTEKGKDVELRCDPISGHTALYWYRQSLGQGLEFLIYFQGNSAPDKSGLPSDRFSAERTGGSVSTLTIQRTQQEDSAVYLCASSLGTGGNQPQHFGDGTRLSIL.

The V call is TRBV5-4, the J call TRBJ2-3; TRBD2 matches at 10 bases. V lost 2 bases and J lost 6; bases outside the gene matches: 6. CDR1 and CDR2 from the germline V gene are SGHNT and YYREEE (reference sequence). The length of the CDR3 is 15 residues. In DNA, the CDR3 is TGTGCCAGCAGCTTTGCAGCGGGAGGGCCGGATACGCAGTATTTT. Its translation: CASSFAAGGPDTQYF. Complete variable domain (other parts from reference TRBV5-4 and TRBJ2-3): ETGVTQSPTHLIKTRGQQVTLRCSSQSGHNTVSWYQQALGQGPQFIFQYYREEENGRGNFPPRFSGLQFPNYSSELNVNALELDDSALYLCASSFAAGGPDTQYFGPGTRLTVL.

The table lists this clonotype with many counts. The chain has TRBV30 and TRBJ1-3; weak D call: TRBD1 (5 bases). This CDR3 contains 16 residues. V was shortened by 3 bases and J by 2 bases, with 17 bases between the two germline ends. Germline V gene lookup returns CDR1 GTSNPN and CDR2 SVGIG (reference sequence). The CDR3 DNA is TGTGCCTGGAGCCTGATGGGGGGAAAGGCTGGAAACACCATATATTTT. Encoded protein: CAWSLMGGKAGNTIYF. The variable domain in full, with the rest retrieved from reference TRBV30 and TRBJ1-3, is SQTIHQWPATLVQPVGSPLSLECTVEGTSNPNLYWYRQAAGRGLQLLFYSVGIGQISSEVPQNLSASRPQDRQFILSSKKLLLSDSGFYLCAWSLMGGKAGNTIYFGEGSWLTVV.

V gene TRBV2 combines with J gene TRBJ2-3; possibly TRBD2 for D (6 bases). The V end lost 9 bases, the J end lost 0 bases, and 16 bases lay between the germline ends. Germline CDR1 SNHLY, CDR2 FYNNEI. The CDR3 is 15 residues long. CDR3 DNA sequence: TGTGCCAGGGCTTCCGCGGGGAGAAGCACAGATACGCAGTATTTT. This gives the protein CARASAGRSTDTQYF.

In its sample, this clonotype was seen many times. The chain employs TRBV4-1 and TRBJ1-2; no definite D call. Germline V gene sequence: CDR1 MGHRA, CDR2 YSYEKL. The germline V and J ends were trimmed by 0 bases and 2 bases, with 16 bases remaining between them. The CDR3 sequence is 17 residues long. CDR3 nucleotide sequence: TGCGCCAGCAGCCAAGATCCAGGTGCTCTTTGGAACTATGGCTACACCTTC. Protein product: CASSQDPGALWNYGYTF.

This clonotype was seen a few times. The chain couples TRBV25-1 to TRBJ2-2; D is ambiguous. The length of the CDR3 is 11 residues. The ends were cut back, 6 bases at V and 5 bases at J, with 4 bases in the middle. Germline V lookup: CDR1 MGHDK, CDR2 SYGVNS. The CDR3 region is CASRPTGELFF. CDR3 DNA: TGTGCCAGCAGACCTACCGGGGAGCTGTTTTTT.

V is TRBV28 and J is TRBJ2-5; 11 bases match TRBD2. Germline V lookup: CDR1 MDHEN, CDR2 SYDVKM. V was pared by 4 bases and J by 4 bases, with 8 bases of the junction left unmatched. The CDR3 covers 16 residues. The CDR3 is CASSSGTSGRGETQYF. Written as DNA, the CDR3 is TGTGCCAGCAGTTCTGGGACTAGCGGAAGAGGAGAGACCCAGTACTTC. The entire variable domain, with the rest obtained from reference TRBV28 and TRBJ2-5, is as follows: DVKVTQSSRYLVKRTGEKVFLECVQDMDHENMFWYRQDPGLGLRLIYFSYDVKMKEKGDIPEGYSVSREKKERFSLILESASTNQTSMYLCASSSGTSGRGETQYFGPGTRLLVL.

This clonotype has just a few counts. CDR3 protein: CASSRRGAYEQYF. DNA of the CDR3: TGCGCCAGCAGCAGGCGGGGGGCCTACGAGCAGTACTTC. The chain joins TRBV5-1 to TRBJ2-7, with 8 bases aligning to TRBD2. This CDR3 is 13 amino acids long. CDR1 and CDR2 (germline): SGHRS, YFSETQ. V lost 4 bases and J lost 2; bases outside the gene matches: 2.